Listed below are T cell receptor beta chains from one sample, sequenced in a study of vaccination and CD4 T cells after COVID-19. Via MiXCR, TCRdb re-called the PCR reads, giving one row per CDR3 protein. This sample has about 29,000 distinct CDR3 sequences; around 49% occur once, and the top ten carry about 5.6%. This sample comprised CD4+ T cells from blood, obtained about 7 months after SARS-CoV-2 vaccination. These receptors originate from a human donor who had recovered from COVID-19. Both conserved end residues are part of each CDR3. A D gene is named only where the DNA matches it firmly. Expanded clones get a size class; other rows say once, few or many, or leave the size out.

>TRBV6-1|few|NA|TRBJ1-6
TGTGCCAGCAGCCCAGACGCAAGGAGCTCCTATAATTCACCCCTCCACTTT
CASSPDARSSYNSPLHF
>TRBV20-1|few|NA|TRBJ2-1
TGCAGTGCTAGACCTACGCTAGCCCCGGAGTTCTTC
CSARPTLAPEFF
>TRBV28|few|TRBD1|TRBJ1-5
TGTGCCAGCACCACGACAGGGGGCGCTCAGCCCCAGCATTTT
CASTTTGGAQPQHF
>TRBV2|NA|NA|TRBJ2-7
TGTGCCAGCAGGCCGGACATTACCGAGCAGTACTTC
CASRPDITEQYF
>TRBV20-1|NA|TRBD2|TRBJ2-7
TGCAGTGCCAGCCCTCCTGGGGCTAGCGGGAGGTACGAGCAGTACTTC
CSASPPGASGRYEQYF
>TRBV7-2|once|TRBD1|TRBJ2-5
TGTGCCAGCAGCTTATTCTTTACAGGGGGTGAACAAGAGACCCAGTACTTC
CASSLFFTGGEQETQYF
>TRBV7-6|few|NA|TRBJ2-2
TGTGCCAGCAGCCTTCGACTAGCGAACACCGGGGAGCTGTTTTTT
CASSLRLANTGELFF
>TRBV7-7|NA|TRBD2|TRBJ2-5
TGTGCTAGCAGCTTAGCGGGACTAGCGGGAGTCCAAGAGACCCAGTACTTC
CASSLAGLAGVQETQYF
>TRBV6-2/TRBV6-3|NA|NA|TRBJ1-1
TGTGCCAGCAGTTACTGGACAGTTGAAGAAGCTTTCTTT
CASSYWTVEEAFF
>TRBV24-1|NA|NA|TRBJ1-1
TGTGCCACCAGTGATACATCTAGCGCTGAAGCTTTCTTT
CATSDTSSAEAFF
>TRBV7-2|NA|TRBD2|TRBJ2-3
TGTGCCAGCAGCTTAGGACTAGCGGGAGGCACAGATACGCAGTATTTT
CASSLGLAGGTDTQYF
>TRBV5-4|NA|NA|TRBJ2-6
TGTGCCAGCATGTACGGGAGAGTAGTTGGGGCCAACGTCCTGACTTTC
CASMYGRVVGANVLTF
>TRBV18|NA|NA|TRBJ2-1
TGTGCCAGCTCTCCGATGAGGCCCGACCTTCACTACAATGAACAGTTCTTC
CASSPMRPDLHYNEQFF
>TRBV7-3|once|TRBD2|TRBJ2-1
TGTGCCAGCAGCATCGGGAGGGCTAGCGGGAGTGACAATGAGCAGTTCTTC
CASSIGRASGSDNEQFF
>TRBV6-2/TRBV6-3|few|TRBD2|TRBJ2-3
TGTGCCAGCAGTTATGGGGGGGACACAGATACGCAGTATTTT
CASSYGGDTDTQYF
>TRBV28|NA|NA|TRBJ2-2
TGTGCCAGCAGTTCACAGTCCACCGGGGAGCTGTTTTTT
CASSSQSTGELFF
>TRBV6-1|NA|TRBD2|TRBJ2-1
TGTGCCACCACAGGCTGGGGAACTAGCGCTGAGCAGTTCTTC
CATTGWGTSAEQFF
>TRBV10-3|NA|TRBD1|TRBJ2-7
TGTGCCATCAAAGGGCAGGGGGCCGACGAGCAGTACTTC
CAIKGQGADEQYF
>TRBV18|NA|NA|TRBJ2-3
TGTGCCAGCTCAACGGAGAGGACAGATACGCAGTATTTT
CASSTERTDTQYF
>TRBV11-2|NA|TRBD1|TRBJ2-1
TGTGCCAGCAAAGGACAGGGTGAGCAGTTCTTC
CASKGQGEQFF